This is a list of T cell receptor beta chains from one sample in a study of control samples from healthy donors and cancer patients. Repertoires were generated with immunoSEQ multiplex PCR, while TCRdb's copy carries only in-frame clones and drops some. The sample shows around 70,000 clones, 87% of them seen only once. Source material: PBMCs. These receptors were obtained from a woman aged 45-59 years with head and neck cancer. Both conserved end residues are part of each CDR3. The D gene is left open where the match is weak.

CDR3 protein	D gene	V gene	J gene
CAWRTSGDPTDTQYF	TRBD2	TRBV30	TRBJ2-3
CASSEGVGNGYTF	.	TRBV2	TRBJ1-2
CASSLVGGEPEGGGSSYNEQFF	.	TRBV7-8	TRBJ2-1
CATSDSGTGVNQPQHF	TRBD1	TRBV24-1	TRBJ1-5
CWQEAGASKNIQYF	.	TRBV5-4	TRBJ2-4
CATSDSKGQGARDQPQHF	TRBD1	TRBV24-1	TRBJ1-5
CASSFPGQGKETQYF	TRBD1	TRBV7-9	TRBJ2-5
CASSQGQGLGELFF	TRBD1	TRBV3-1/TRBV3-2	TRBJ2-2
CASSLDRTRYGYTF	.	TRBV7-2	TRBJ1-2
CASSYSGTANSPLHF	.	TRBV6-2/TRBV6-3	TRBJ1-6
CASSSFYNEQFF	.	TRBV6-2/TRBV6-3	TRBJ2-1
CASSARLGGNNEQFF	.	TRBV7-9	TRBJ2-1
CAISSYSGTAYEQYF	TRBD1	TRBV10-3	TRBJ2-7
CASSPGTGTNQPQHF	.	TRBV9	TRBJ1-5
CATSKGLAGGSTDTQYF	TRBD2	TRBV15	TRBJ2-3
CASRQGQGAVDTQYF	TRBD1	TRBV5-1	TRBJ2-3
CASSPYTGGAGAKNIQYF	TRBD2	TRBV3-1/TRBV3-2	TRBJ2-4
CASSSGTDRRYKQPQHF	.	TRBV18	TRBJ1-5
CASSLGGLSGNTIYF	.	TRBV5-4	TRBJ1-3
CASSVAPGGTEAFF	.	TRBV9	TRBJ1-1
CASSTPTGGGEKLFF	TRBD1	TRBV5-4	TRBJ1-4
CATRTGPYNEQFF	TRBD1	TRBV5-1	TRBJ2-1
CASSQVLGGKYEAFF	.	TRBV4-1	TRBJ1-1
CASGLGLGGATDTQYF	.	TRBV12-5	TRBJ2-3
CASSLRRNSPLHF	.	TRBV27	TRBJ1-6
CAWSVGQHTNYGYTF	TRBD1	TRBV30	TRBJ1-2
CASSEAGFSYNSPLHF	.	TRBV2	TRBJ1-6
CASKDSANTGELFF	.	TRBV2	TRBJ2-2
CASAGGVRAYEQYF	.	TRBV6-5	TRBJ2-7
CASSELGDGYEQYF	.	TRBV2	TRBJ2-7
CASSQGTGDGYTF	TRBD1	TRBV3-1/TRBV3-2	TRBJ1-2
CSASHGQETQYF	.	TRBV29-1	TRBJ2-5
CASRLDGGWDEQFF	.	TRBV5-1	TRBJ2-1
CASSLSLGQGNAGYTF	TRBD1	TRBV5-4	TRBJ1-2
CASSLSNLSGGYTQYF	TRBD2	TRBV5-4	TRBJ2-3
CASSTGGAYEQYF	TRBD2	TRBV6-6	TRBJ2-7
CASSLEPGRVNTIYF	.	TRBV7-2	TRBJ1-3
CASSEKGGSDSNQPQHF	.	TRBV5-6	TRBJ1-5
CASGEETQYF	.	TRBV2	TRBJ2-5
CASSAVPGQGVGGYTF	TRBD1	TRBV2	TRBJ1-2
CASSLKPSGINEQFF	.	TRBV7-3	TRBJ2-1
CASSLDSGGASDTQYF	TRBD2	TRBV27	TRBJ2-3